The rows below give T cell receptor beta chains drawn from one sample of a study of CD8+ T cells in alopecia areata. Sequencing was performed with immunoSEQ multiplex PCR; in TCRdb, only in-frame clones are kept and a portion is missing. The table records around 140,000 clones, approximately 50% of them present only once. Material: CD4+ T cells sorted from blood, obtained at week 0. These receptors came from a human donor with alopecia areata. The CDR3 runs from the conserved cysteine through the conserved F or W. A D gene is named only where the DNA matches it firmly. Size is stated for part of the rows, as once, few or many counts, or as a class when the clone is expanded.

CDR3aa: CSVEVFGTDSYEQYF
CDR3nt: TGCAGCGTTGAAGTGTTTGGGACGGACTCCTACGAGCAGTACTTC
j_gene: TRBJ2-7
d_gene: -
v_gene: TRBV29-1
abundance: -

CDR3aa: CASSFEGWGEKLFF
CDR3nt: TGCGCCAGCAGCTTCGAGGGATGGGGTGAAAAACTGTTTTTT
j_gene: TRBJ1-4
d_gene: -
v_gene: TRBV5-1
abundance: -

CDR3aa: CASSSVDGDGYTF
CDR3nt: TGCGCCAGCAGCTCAGTTGACGGGGATGGCTACACCTTC
j_gene: TRBJ1-2
d_gene: -
v_gene: TRBV5-1
abundance: many

CDR3aa: CASSVTGEPSQPQHF
CDR3nt: TGTGCCAGCAGCGTAACAGGGGAACCCAGTCAGCCCCAGCATTTT
j_gene: TRBJ1-5
d_gene: TRBD1
v_gene: TRBV9
abundance: -

CDR3aa: CSVGGGWGSNYGYTF
CDR3nt: TGCAGCGTTGGAGGGGGTTGGGGGTCTAACTATGGCTACACCTTC
j_gene: TRBJ1-2
d_gene: -
v_gene: TRBV29-1
abundance: once

CDR3aa: CASSEGRLLAKNIQYF
CDR3nt: TGTGCCAGCAGTGAAGGCAGACTTTTAGCCAAAAACATTCAGTACTTC
j_gene: TRBJ2-4
d_gene: -
v_gene: TRBV25-1
abundance: -

CDR3aa: CASTRTQDSGANVLTF
CDR3nt: TGTGCCAGTACTCGAACACAGGACTCTGGGGCCAACGTCCTGACTTTC
j_gene: TRBJ2-6
d_gene: -
v_gene: TRBV19
abundance: -

CDR3aa: CSASDPAEQYF
CDR3nt: TGCAGTGCTAGTGACCCCGCGGAGCAGTACTTC
j_gene: TRBJ2-7
d_gene: -
v_gene: TRBV20-1
abundance: -

CDR3aa: CASSQQGAGYEQYF
CDR3nt: TGTGCCAGCAGCCAACAGGGGGCTGGGTACGAGCAGTACTTC
j_gene: TRBJ2-7
d_gene: TRBD1
v_gene: TRBV28
abundance: -

CDR3aa: CAWIPPGRGARSYTF
CDR3nt: TGTGCCTGGATACCCCCGGGGCGGGGGGCTAGGAGCTACACCTTC
j_gene: TRBJ1-2
d_gene: -
v_gene: TRBV30
abundance: few

CDR3aa: CASRVAGEITYEQFF
CDR3nt: TGCGCCAGCAGGGTGGCGGGAGAGATTACGTATGAGCAGTTCTTC
j_gene: TRBJ2-1
d_gene: TRBD2
v_gene: TRBV5-1
abundance: few

CDR3aa: CASSPTSGRRTDTQYF
CDR3nt: TGTGCCAGCAGCCCGACTAGCGGGAGAAGGACAGATACGCAGTATTTT
j_gene: TRBJ2-3
d_gene: TRBD2
v_gene: TRBV7-2
abundance: few

CDR3aa: CSVSPRRTTEAFF
CDR3nt: TGCAGCGTTAGTCCTCGACGGACCACTGAAGCTTTCTTT
j_gene: TRBJ1-1
d_gene: -
v_gene: TRBV29-1
abundance: -